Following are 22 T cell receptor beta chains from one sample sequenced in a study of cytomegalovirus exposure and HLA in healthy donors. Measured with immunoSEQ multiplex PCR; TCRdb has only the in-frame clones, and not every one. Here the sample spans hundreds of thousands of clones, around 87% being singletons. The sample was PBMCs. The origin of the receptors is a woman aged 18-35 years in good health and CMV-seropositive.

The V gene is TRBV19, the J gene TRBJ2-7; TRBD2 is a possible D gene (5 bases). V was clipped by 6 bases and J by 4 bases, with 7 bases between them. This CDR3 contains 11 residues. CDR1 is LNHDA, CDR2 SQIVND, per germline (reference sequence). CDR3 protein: CASSPGYEQYF. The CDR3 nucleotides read TGTGCCAGTAGCCCGGGGTACGAGCAGTACTTC.

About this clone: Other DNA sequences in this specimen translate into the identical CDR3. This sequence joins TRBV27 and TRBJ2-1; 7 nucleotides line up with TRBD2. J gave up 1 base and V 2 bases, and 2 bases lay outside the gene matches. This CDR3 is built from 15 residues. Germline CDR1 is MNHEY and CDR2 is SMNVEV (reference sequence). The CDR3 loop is CASSLGGSSYNEQFF. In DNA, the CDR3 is TGTGCCAGCAGTTTAGGCGGGAGTTCCTACAATGAGCAGTTCTTC.

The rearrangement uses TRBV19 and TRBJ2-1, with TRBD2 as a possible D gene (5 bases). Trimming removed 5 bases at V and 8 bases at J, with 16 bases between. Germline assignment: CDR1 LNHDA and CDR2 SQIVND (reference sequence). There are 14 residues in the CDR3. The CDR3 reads CASSFRGRRDEQFF. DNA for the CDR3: TGTGCCAGTAGTTTTAGAGGGAGACGGGATGAGCAGTTCTTC.

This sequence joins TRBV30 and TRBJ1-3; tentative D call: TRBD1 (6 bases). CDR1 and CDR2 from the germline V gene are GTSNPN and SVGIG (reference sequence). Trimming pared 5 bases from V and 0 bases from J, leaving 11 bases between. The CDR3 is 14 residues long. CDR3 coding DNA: TGTGCCTGGGGAAGGGGGATCTCTGGAAACACCATATATTTT. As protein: CAWGRGISGNTIYF.

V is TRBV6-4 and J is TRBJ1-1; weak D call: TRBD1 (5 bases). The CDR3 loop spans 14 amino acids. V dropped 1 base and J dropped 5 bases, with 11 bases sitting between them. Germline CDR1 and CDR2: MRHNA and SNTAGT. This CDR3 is CASSDFLGGTEAFF. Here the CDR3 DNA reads TGTGCCAGCAGTGACTTTTTGGGGGGGACTGAAGCTTTCTTT.

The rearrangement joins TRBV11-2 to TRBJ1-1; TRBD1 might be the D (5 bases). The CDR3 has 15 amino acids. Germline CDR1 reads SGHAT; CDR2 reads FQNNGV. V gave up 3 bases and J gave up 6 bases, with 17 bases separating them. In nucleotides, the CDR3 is TGTGCCAGCAGCTTTTGGGGCTCAAGAAAAGCTGAAGCTTTCTTT. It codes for CASSFWGSRKAEAFF.

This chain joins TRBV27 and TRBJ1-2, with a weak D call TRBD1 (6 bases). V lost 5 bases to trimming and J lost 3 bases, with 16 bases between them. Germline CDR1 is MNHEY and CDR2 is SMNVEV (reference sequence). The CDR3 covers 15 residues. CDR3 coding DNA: TGTGCCAGCAGTACGAACAGGGCCCTATACTATGGCTACACCTTC. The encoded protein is CASSTNRALYYGYTF.

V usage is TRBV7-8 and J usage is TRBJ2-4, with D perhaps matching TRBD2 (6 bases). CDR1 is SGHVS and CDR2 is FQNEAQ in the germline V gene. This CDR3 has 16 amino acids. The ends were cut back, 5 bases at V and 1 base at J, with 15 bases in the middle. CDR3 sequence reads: CASSPWSAGAKNIQYF. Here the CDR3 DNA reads TGTGCCAGCAGCCCGTGGTCGGCGGGGGCCAAAAACATTCAGTACTTC. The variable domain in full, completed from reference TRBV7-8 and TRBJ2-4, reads GAGVSQSPRYKVAKRGQDVALRCDPISGHVSLFWYQQALGQGPEFLTYFQNEAQLDKSGLPSDRFFAERPEGSVSTLKIQRTQQEDSAVYLCASSPWSAGAKNIQYFGAGTRLSVL.

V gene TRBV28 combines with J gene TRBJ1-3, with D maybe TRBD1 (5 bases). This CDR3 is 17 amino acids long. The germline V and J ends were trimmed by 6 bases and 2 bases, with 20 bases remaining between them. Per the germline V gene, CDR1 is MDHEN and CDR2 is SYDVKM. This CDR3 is CASRHPRVGGAGNTIYF. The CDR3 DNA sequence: TGTGCCAGCAGGCACCCCCGGGTTGGAGGGGCTGGAAACACCATATATTTT.

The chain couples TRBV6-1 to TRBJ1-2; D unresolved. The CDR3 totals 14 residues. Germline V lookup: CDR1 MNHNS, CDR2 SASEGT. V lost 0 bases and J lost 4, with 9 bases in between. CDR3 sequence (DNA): TGTGCCAGCAGTGAAGCGCTTTGGAGCTATGGCTACACCTTC. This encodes CASSEALWSYGYTF.

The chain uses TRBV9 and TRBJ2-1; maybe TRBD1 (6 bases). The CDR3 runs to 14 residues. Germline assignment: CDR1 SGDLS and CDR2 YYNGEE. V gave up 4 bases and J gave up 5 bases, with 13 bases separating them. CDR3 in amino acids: CASSTQTGNNEQFF. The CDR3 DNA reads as TGTGCCAGCAGCACCCAGACAGGAAACAATGAGCAGTTCTTC.

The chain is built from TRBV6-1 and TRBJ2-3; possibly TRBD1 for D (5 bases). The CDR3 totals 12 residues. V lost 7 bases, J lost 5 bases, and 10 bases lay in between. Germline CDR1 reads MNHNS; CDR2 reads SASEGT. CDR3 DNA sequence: TGTGCCAGCAACCAGGGCGGAGATACGCAGTATTTT. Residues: CASNQGGDTQYF.

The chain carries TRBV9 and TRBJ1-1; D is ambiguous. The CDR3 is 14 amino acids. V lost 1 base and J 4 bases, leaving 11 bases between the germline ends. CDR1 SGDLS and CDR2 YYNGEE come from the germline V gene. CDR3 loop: CASSVSTVSTEAFF. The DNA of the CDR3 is TGTGCCAGCAGCGTAAGTACTGTCTCCACTGAAGCTTTCTTT.

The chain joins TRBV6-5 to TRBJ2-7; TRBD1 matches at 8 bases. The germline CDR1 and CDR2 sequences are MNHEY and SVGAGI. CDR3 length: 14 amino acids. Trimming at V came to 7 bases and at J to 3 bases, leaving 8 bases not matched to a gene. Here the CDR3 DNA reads TGTGCCAGCATCCTCGGACAGGGTTTCTACGAGCAGTACTTC. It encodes CASILGQGFYEQYF.

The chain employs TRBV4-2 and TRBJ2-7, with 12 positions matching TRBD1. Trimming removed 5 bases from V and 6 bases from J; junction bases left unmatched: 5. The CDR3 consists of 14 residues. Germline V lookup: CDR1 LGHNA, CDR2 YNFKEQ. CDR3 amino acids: CASSAGTGGGEQYF. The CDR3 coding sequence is TGTGCCAGCAGCGCCGGGACAGGGGGCGGCGAGCAGTACTTC.

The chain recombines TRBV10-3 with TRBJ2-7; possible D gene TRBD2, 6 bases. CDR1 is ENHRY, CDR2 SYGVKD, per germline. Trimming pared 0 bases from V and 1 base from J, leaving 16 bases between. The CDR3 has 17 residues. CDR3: CAISESTVASASYEQYF. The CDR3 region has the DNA TGTGCCATCAGTGAGTCGACCGTTGCTAGCGCATCCTACGAGCAGTACTTC.

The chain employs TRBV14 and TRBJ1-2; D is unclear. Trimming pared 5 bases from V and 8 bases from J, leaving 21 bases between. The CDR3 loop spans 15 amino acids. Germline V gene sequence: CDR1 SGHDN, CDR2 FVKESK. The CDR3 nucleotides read TGTGCCAGCAGCACTAACGCGGGTCACTTATACGGCTACACCTTC. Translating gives CASSTNAGHLYGYTF.

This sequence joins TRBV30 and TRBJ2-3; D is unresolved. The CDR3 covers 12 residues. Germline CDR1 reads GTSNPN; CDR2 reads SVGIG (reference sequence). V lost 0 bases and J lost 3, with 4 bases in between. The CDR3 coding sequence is TGTGCCTGGAGTGTAGAGACAGATACGCAGTATTTT. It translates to CAWSVETDTQYF.

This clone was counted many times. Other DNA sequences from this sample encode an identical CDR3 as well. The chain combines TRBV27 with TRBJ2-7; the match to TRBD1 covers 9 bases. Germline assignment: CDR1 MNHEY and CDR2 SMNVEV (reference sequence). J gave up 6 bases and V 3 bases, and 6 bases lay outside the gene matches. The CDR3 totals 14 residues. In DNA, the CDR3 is TGTGCCAGCAGTTTCAGAAGGGACAGGGTCGAGCAGTACTTC. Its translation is CASSFRRDRVEQYF.

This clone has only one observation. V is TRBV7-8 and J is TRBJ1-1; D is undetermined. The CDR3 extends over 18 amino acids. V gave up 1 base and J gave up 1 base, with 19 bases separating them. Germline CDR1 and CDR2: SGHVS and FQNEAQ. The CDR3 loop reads CASSLVITQTESNTEAFF. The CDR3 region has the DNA TGTGCCAGCAGCTTAGTTATTACCCAAACAGAATCGAACACTGAAGCTTTCTTT.

CDR3 protein: CASSQSFSSGNTIYF. In nucleotides, the CDR3 is TGTGCCAGCAGTCAATCGTTTAGCTCTGGAAACACCATATATTTT. The V and J genes are TRBV7-8 and TRBJ1-3; D is uncertain. Germline V lookup: CDR1 SGHVS, CDR2 FQNEAQ. This CDR3 region has 15 residues. V was cut by 6 bases and J by 0 bases, with 12 bases left in between.

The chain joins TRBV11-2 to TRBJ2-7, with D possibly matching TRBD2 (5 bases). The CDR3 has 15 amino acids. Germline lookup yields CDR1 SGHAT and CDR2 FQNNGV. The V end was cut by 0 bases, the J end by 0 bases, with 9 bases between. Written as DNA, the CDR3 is TGTGCCAGCAGCTTAGACCACCGGGGCTCCTACGAGCAGTACTTC. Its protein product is CASSLDHRGSYEQYF. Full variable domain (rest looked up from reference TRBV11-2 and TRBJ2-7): EAGVAQSPRYKIIEKRQSVAFWCNPISGHATLYWYQQILGQGPKLLIQFQNNGVVDDSQLPKDRFSAERLKGVDSTLKIQPAKLEDSAVYLCASSLDHRGSYEQYFGPGTRLTVT.